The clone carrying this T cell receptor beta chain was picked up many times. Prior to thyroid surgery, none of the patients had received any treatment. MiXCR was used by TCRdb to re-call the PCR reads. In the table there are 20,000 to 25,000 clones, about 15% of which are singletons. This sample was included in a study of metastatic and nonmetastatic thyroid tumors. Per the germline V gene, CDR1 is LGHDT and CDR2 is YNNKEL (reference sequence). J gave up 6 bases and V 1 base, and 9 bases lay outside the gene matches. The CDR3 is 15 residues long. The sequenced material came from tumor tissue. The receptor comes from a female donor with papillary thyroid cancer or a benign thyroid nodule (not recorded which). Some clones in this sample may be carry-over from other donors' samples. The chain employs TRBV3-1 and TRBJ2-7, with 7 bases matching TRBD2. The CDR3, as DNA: TGTGCCAGCAGCCAAGCGGGGCCCGGCGGGGGCGAGCAGTACTTC. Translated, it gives CASSQAGPGGGEQYF.